Each of the 26 T cell receptor beta chains below was sequenced from the same sample in a study of shared clonotypes between healthy human individuals. Profiling relied on immunoSEQ multiplex PCR, and the TCRdb table lists in-frame clones only, not all of them. In the table there are 2 million to 2.5 million clones, approximately 94% of which are singletons. The sample comprised naive CD4+ T cells sorted from blood. Subset in this sample: CD45RA+ positively selected. Receptors were obtained from a young man in good health.

The chain is built from TRBV7-2 and TRBJ2-1; D perhaps matches TRBD1 (5 bases). Trimming removed 5 bases from V and 0 bases from J, with 11 bases in between. This CDR3 is built from 15 residues. Germline V gene data show CDR1 as SGHTA and CDR2 as FQGNSA. CDR3 DNA: TGTGCCAGCAGCCAAAGACAGTCCTCCTACAATGAGCAGTTCTTC. Its protein product is CASSQRQSSYNEQFF.

The sample holds a few counts of this clone. The V call is TRBV19, the J call TRBJ1-5; maybe TRBD1 (6 bases). Trimming pared 0 bases from V and 0 bases from J, leaving 9 bases between. CDR1 and CDR2 from the germline V gene are LNHDA and SQIVND (reference sequence). This CDR3 comprises 16 residues. Here the CDR3 reads CASSIDQGYSNQPQHF. The CDR3 nucleotides are TGTGCCAGTAGTATAGATCAGGGGTATAGCAATCAGCCCCAGCATTTT.

The rearrangement joins TRBV7-2 to TRBJ1-5; D unresolved. The CDR3 has 15 residues. CDR1 and CDR2 (germline): SGHTA, FQGNSA. V lost 1 base and J lost 0, with 7 bases in between. CDR3 bases: TGTGCCAGCAGCTTAGTTCGGGGTAGCAATCAGCCCCAGCATTTT. It specifies CASSLVRGSNQPQHF.

The chain recombines TRBV2 with TRBJ1-2; D gene uncertain. V was trimmed by 7 bases and J by 4 bases, leaving 16 bases between them. Germline V lookup: CDR1 SNHLY, CDR2 FYNNEI. The length of the CDR3 is 14 residues. CDR3 in amino acids: CASTADGVIYGYTF. DNA of the CDR3: TGTGCCAGCACCGCGGACGGAGTTATCTATGGCTACACCTTC.

To note about this clone: One junction end disagrees with the germline gene, perhaps due to a read error. V is TRBV29-1 and J is TRBJ2-6, with D possibly being TRBD1 (5 bases). This CDR3 has 15 residues. CDR1 SQVTM and CDR2 ANQGSEA come from the germline V gene. The CDR3 DNA reads as TGCAGCGTAGAAGACAGTTTCTCTGGGGCCAACGTCCTGACTTTC. Residues: CSVEDSFSGANVLTF.

The rearrangement uses TRBV10-3 and TRBJ2-1, with TRBD2 identical over 7 bases. CDR3 length equals 14 residues. The V gene end was trimmed by 10 bases and the J gene end by 4 bases; junction bases not matched to a gene: 10. Germline CDR1 ENHRY, CDR2 SYGVKD. In DNA form, the CDR3 reads TGTGCCACCGTAGCGGGTGGGGTATACAATGAGCAGTTCTTC. Protein: CATVAGGVYNEQFF.

This rearrangement joins TRBV30 to TRBJ2-5, with D possibly called TRBD1 or TRBD2 (5 bases each). In germline, CDR1 is GTSNPN, CDR2 SVGIG (reference sequence). The CDR3 runs 13 residues. Trimming pared 4 bases from V and 0 bases from J, leaving 9 bases between. CDR3 amino acids: CAWTGPNQETQYF. The CDR3, as DNA: TGTGCCTGGACGGGACCGAACCAAGAGACCCAGTACTTC. Filled out from reference TRBV30 and TRBJ2-5, the complete variable domain reads SQTIHQWPATLVQPVGSPLSLECTVEGTSNPNLYWYRQAAGRGLQLLFYSVGIGQISSEVPQNLSASRPQDRQFILSSKKLLLSDSGFYLCAWTGPNQETQYFGPGTRLLVL.

This clone was seen just once. The chain recombines TRBV5-1 with TRBJ2-5; D gene unclear. The CDR3 covers 15 residues. Deletions cut 6 bases from V and 7 bases from J, with 22 bases between. From germline, CDR1 is SGHRS and CDR2 YFSETQ. The CDR3 nucleotides are TGCGCCAGCATCCCAGGCACGGATCAGACGGGGACCCAGTACTTC. It is translated as CASIPGTDQTGTQYF. Variable domain in full (rest from reference TRBV5-1 and TRBJ2-5): KAGVTQTPRYLIKTRGQQVTLSCSPISGHRSVSWYQQTPGQGLQFLFEYFSETQRNKGNFPGRFSGRQFSNSRSEMNVSTLELGDSALYLCASIPGTDQTGTQYFGPGTRLLVL.

The chain combines TRBV5-1 with TRBJ2-5, with D unclear. Germline loops: CDR1 SGHRS, CDR2 YFSETQ. The CDR3 is made up of 18 amino acids. V was cut by 1 base and J by 2 bases, with 21 bases left in between. The CDR3 DNA follows: TGCGCCAGCAGCTTGAATCCAGTTTTCAGTCCCGTACAAGAGACCCAGTACTTC. Translating gives CASSLNPVFSPVQETQYF. Together with reference TRBV5-1 and TRBJ2-5, the CDR3 gives the full variable domain: KAGVTQTPRYLIKTRGQQVTLSCSPISGHRSVSWYQQTPGQGLQFLFEYFSETQRNKGNFPGRFSGRQFSNSRSEMNVSTLELGDSALYLCASSLNPVFSPVQETQYFGPGTRLLVL.

The rearrangement uses TRBV12-2 and TRBJ1-5. TRBV12-2 is annotated as a pseudogene. The CDR3 length is 20 residues. CDR3 protein: CASRFGRLAPSDYSNQPQHF. The CDR3 bases are TGTGCAAGTCGCTTCGGGCGTCTAGCCCCTTCTGACTATAGCAATCAGCCCCAGCATTTT.

Regarding this clone: In the same sample, other DNA sequences code for this CDR3. The J gene is TRBJ2-5, the V gene TRBV2, with D unresolved. CDR1 is SNHLY and CDR2 is FYNNEI in the germline V gene. V shed 5 bases and J shed 5 bases, with 9 bases lying between them. The CDR3 is 12 residues long. The CDR3 DNA reads as TGTGCCAGCAGTCAGGTCGGGGAGACCCAGTACTTC. This gives the protein CASSQVGETQYF.

The chain links TRBV29-1 to TRBJ2-7; D is tentatively TRBD1 or TRBD2 (5 bases each). Trimming stripped 5 bases from V and 2 bases from J, with 16 bases between. There are 14 residues in the CDR3. CDR1 is SQVTM and CDR2 is ANQGSEA in the germline V gene. The CDR3 region is CSVPRDRRPYEQYF. The CDR3 DNA reads as TGCAGCGTTCCGAGGGACCGAAGACCCTACGAGCAGTACTTC.

The chain recombines TRBV7-2 with TRBJ1-6; 7 nucleotides line up with TRBD1. V shed 1 base and J 10 bases; nucleotides not matched to a gene: 10. This CDR3 is built from 16 residues. Germline values: CDR1 SGHTA, CDR2 FQGNSA. The DNA of the CDR3 is TGTGCCAGCAGCTTAGATGCCGCAGGGGGGTCCTCACCCCTCCACTTT. Residues: CASSLDAAGGSSPLHF.

To note about this clone: Other DNA sequences within the sample encode an identical CDR3. The chain carries TRBV5-1 and TRBJ2-1; D ambiguous. Trimming took 1 base from V and 3 from J, leaving 5 bases between them. Germline V CDR1 and CDR2: SGHRS, YFSETQ. The CDR3 has 13 amino acids. The CDR3 here is CASSLTGYNEQFF. DNA for the CDR3: TGCGCCAGCAGCTTGACGGGCTACAATGAGCAGTTCTTC.

This rearrangement joins TRBV6-6 to TRBJ2-1, with a possible D match to TRBD1 (5 bases). The germline V gene has CDR1 MNHNY and CDR2 SVGAGI (reference sequence). The CDR3 consists of 11 residues. Trimming took 6 bases from V and 10 from J, leaving 10 bases between them. Written as DNA, the CDR3 is TGTGCCAGCAGCCCCGACAGAGAGCAGTTCTTC. Protein: CASSPDREQFF.

This clone was seen only once. J is TRBJ1-1 and V is TRBV5-4; TRBD1 matches at 7 bases. V was clipped by 4 bases and J by 2 bases; unmatched bases: 8. The CDR3 is 15 amino acids. From germline, CDR1 is SGHNT and CDR2 YYREEE (reference sequence). This chain's CDR3 is CASSRRQGLNTEAFF. The CDR3 DNA follows: TGTGCCAGCAGCCGACGACAGGGCTTAAACACTGAAGCTTTCTTT.

The rearrangement joins TRBV30 to TRBJ1-4; D not certain. Germline CDR1 reads GTSNPN; CDR2 reads SVGIG (reference sequence). Trimming removed 0 bases from V and 3 bases from J, with 11 bases in between. The CDR3 sequence is 15 residues long. The CDR3 here is CAWSVGFSSNEKLFF. DNA for the CDR3: TGTGCCTGGAGTGTAGGGTTCAGTTCTAATGAAAAACTGTTTTTT.

The chain recombines TRBV5-6 with TRBJ2-5, with TRBD1 matching over 8 bases. V shed 5 bases, J shed 2 bases, and the junction held 11 bases outside the gene matches. Germline values: CDR1 SGHDT, CDR2 YYEEEE. CDR3 length: 16 amino acids. The CDR3: CASRLFDRDRQETQYF. The DNA of the CDR3 is TGTGCCAGCAGACTGTTTGACCGGGACAGGCAAGAGACCCAGTACTTC.

J is TRBJ2-7 and V is TRBV7-8, with 13 bases that match TRBD2. The CDR3 is 15 amino acids. The V gene end was trimmed by 5 bases and the J gene end by 4 bases; junction bases not matched to a gene: 5. Germline V gene data show CDR1 as SGHVS and CDR2 as FQNEAQ. DNA of the CDR3: TGTGCCAGCAGCCCACCGGGACTAGCGGGATACGAGCAGTACTTC. Translation: CASSPPGLAGYEQYF.

In its sample, this clone was seen once. The J gene is TRBJ2-5, the V gene TRBV5-8, with 7 bases fitting TRBD2. Trimming at V came to 2 bases and at J to 2 bases, leaving 6 bases not matched to a gene. Per the germline V gene, CDR1 is SGHTS and CDR2 is YDEGEE. The CDR3 is 15 residues long. The CDR3 sequence: CASSFQASGQETQYF. The DNA for the CDR3 is TGTGCCAGCAGCTTTCAGGCTAGCGGACAAGAGACCCAGTACTTC.

This clone was found once. This chain joins TRBV18 and TRBJ1-2, with TRBD1 identical over 7 bases. The germline V gene has CDR1 KGHSH and CDR2 LQKENI. CDR3 length: 16 amino acids. With V trimmed by 3 bases and J by 2 bases, 9 bases remained unmatched. Here the CDR3 reads CASSPGQATTNYGYTF. In nucleotides, the CDR3 is TGTGCCAGCTCACCTGGACAGGCCACAACGAACTATGGCTACACCTTC.

The chain is built from TRBV30 and TRBJ2-7; D is ambiguous. V lost 0 bases, J lost 1 base, and 19 bases lay in between. The CDR3 length is 17 residues. Germline V CDR1 and CDR2: GTSNPN, SVGIG (reference sequence). DNA of the CDR3: TGTGCCTGGAGTGTACCCTGGGCAGGACCTCAATCCTACGAGCAGTACTTC. Amino acids: CAWSVPWAGPQSYEQYF.

This chain uses TRBV11-1 with TRBJ1-1; no clear D gene. V lost 2 bases and J lost 1, with 5 bases in between. This CDR3 is 13 amino acids long. Germline V gives CDR1 SGHAT, CDR2 FQDESV (reference sequence). CDR3 nucleotides: TGTGCCAGCAGCTTACGATCGAACACTGAAGCTTTCTTT. Translated: CASSLRSNTEAFF.

V and J are TRBV7-2 and TRBJ1-4; D is ambiguous. With 0 bases removed from V and 3 bases from J, the gap between germline ends came to 14 bases. Germline CDR1 and CDR2: SGHTA and FQGNSA. The CDR3 is 17 amino acids. The CDR3 is CASSLAGSQTANEKLFF. The CDR3 DNA reads TGTGCCAGCAGCTTAGCAGGGTCACAAACTGCTAATGAAAAACTGTTTTTT. The whole variable domain, filled in from reference TRBV7-2 and TRBJ1-4, reads GAGVSQSPSNKVTEKGKDVELRCDPISGHTALYWYRQSLGQGLEFLIYFQGNSAPDKSGLPSDRFSAERTGGSVSTLTIQRTQQEDSAVYLCASSLAGSQTANEKLFFGSGTQLSVL.

The chain joins TRBV19 to TRBJ1-5; no clear D. CDR1 is LNHDA, CDR2 SQIVND, per germline (reference sequence). With 6 bases removed from V and 0 bases from J, the gap between germline ends came to 12 bases. This CDR3 is built from 15 residues. The CDR3 here is CASRPTWFSNQPQHF. In DNA form, the CDR3 reads TGTGCCAGTAGGCCTACATGGTTTAGCAATCAGCCCCAGCATTTT. Looking up the rest from reference TRBV19 and TRBJ1-5 gives the full variable domain: DGGITQSPKYLFRKEGQNVTLSCEQNLNHDAMYWYRQDPGQGLRLIYYSQIVNDFQKGDIAEGYSVSREKKESFPLTVTSAQKNPTAFYLCASRPTWFSNQPQHFGDGTRLSIL.

A single count supports this clone. The chain employs TRBV19 and TRBJ2-1, with a tentative D call TRBD2 (5 bases). Trimming cost V 5 bases and J 11 bases, with 10 bases left between them. The germline gives CDR1 LNHDA, CDR2 SQIVND (reference sequence). The CDR3 runs to 11 residues. CDR3: CASSADLKQFF. In nucleotides, the CDR3 is TGTGCCAGTAGTGCGGACTTGAAGCAGTTCTTC.